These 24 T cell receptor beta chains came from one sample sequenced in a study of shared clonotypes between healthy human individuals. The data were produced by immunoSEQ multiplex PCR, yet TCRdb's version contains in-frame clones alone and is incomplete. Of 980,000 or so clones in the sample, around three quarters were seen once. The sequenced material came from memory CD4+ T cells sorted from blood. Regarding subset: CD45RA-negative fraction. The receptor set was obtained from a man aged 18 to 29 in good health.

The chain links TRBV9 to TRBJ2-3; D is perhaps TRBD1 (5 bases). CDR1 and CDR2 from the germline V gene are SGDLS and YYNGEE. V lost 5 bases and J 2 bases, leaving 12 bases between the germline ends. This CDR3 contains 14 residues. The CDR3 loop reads CASSRGFSTDTQYF. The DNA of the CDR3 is TGTGCCAGCAGTAGGGGATTTTCCACAGATACGCAGTATTTT. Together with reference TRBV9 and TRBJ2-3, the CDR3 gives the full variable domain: DSGVTQTPKHLITATGQRVTLRCSPRSGDLSVYWYQQSLDQGLQFLIQYYNGEERAKGNILERFSAQQFPDLHSELNLSSLELGDSALYFCASSRGFSTDTQYFGPGTRLTVL.

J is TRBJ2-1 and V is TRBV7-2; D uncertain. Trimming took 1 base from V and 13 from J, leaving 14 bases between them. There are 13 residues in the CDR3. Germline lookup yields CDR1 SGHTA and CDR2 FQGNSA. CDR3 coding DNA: TGTGCCAGCAGCTTAGTTCTCAGGAAGGGACAGTTCTTC. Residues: CASSLVLRKGQFF.

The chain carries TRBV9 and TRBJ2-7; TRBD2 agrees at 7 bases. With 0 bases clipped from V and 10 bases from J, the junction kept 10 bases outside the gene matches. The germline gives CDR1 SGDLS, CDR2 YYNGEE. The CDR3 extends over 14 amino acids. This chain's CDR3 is CASSVGASGGFQYF. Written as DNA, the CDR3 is TGTGCCAGCAGCGTAGGGGCTAGCGGAGGATTCCAGTACTTC.

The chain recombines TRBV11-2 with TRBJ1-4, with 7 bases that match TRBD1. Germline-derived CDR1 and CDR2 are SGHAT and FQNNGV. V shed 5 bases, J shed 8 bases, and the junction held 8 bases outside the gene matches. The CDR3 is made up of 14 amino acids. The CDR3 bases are TGTGCCAGCAGCCCAGGGACAGCCGGCGAAAAACTGTTTTTT. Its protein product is CASSPGTAGEKLFF. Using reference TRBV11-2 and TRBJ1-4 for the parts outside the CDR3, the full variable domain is EAGVAQSPRYKIIEKRQSVAFWCNPISGHATLYWYQQILGQGPKLLIQFQNNGVVDDSQLPKDRFSAERLKGVDSTLKIQPAKLEDSAVYLCASSPGTAGEKLFFGSGTQLSVL.

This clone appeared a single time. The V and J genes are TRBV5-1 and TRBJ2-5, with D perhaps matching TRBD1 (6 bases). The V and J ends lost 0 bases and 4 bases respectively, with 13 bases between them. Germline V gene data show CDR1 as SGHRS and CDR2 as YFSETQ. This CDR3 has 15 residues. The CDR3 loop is CASSLEQGQGETQYF. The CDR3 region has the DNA TGCGCCAGCAGCTTGGAGCAGGGGCAGGGAGAGACCCAGTACTTC.

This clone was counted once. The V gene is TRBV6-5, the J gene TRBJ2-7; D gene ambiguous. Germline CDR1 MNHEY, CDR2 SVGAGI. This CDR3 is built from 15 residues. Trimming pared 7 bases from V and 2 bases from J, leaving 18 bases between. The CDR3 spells CASTLRPGHPYEQYF. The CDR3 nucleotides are TGTGCCAGCACCCTCCGGCCGGGTCACCCCTACGAGCAGTACTTC.

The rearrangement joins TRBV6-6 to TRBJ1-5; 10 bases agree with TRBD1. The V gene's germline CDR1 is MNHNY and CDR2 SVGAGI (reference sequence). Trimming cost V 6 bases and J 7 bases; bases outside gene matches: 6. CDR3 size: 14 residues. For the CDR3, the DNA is TGTGCCAGCAGGGGACAGGGGCAGGGACAGCCCCAGCATTTT. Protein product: CASRGQGQGQPQHF.

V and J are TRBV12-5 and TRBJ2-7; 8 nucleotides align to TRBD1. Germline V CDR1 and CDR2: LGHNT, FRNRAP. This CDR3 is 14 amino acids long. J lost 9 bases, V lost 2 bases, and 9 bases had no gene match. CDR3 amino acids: CASGLPADRGGQYF. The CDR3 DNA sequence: TGTGCTAGTGGTTTGCCCGCTGACAGGGGAGGGCAGTACTTC. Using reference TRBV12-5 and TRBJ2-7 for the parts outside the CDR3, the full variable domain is DARVTQTPRHKVTEMGQEVTMRCQPILGHNTVFWYRQTMMQGLELLAYFRNRAPLDDSGMPKDRFSAEMPDATLATLKIQPSEPRDSAVYFCASGLPADRGGQYFGPGTRLTVT.

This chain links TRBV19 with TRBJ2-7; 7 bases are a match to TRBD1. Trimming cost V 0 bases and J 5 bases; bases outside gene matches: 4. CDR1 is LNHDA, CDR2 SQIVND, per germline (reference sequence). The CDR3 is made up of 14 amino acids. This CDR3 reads CASSIDRQGNEQYF. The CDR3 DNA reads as TGTGCCAGTAGTATAGATCGACAGGGTAACGAGCAGTACTTC.

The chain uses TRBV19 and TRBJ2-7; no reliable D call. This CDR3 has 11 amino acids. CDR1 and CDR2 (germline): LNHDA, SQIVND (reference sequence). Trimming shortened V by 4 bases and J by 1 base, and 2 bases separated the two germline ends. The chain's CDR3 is CASSNSYEQYF. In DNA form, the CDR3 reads TGTGCCAGTAGTAATTCCTACGAGCAGTACTTC.

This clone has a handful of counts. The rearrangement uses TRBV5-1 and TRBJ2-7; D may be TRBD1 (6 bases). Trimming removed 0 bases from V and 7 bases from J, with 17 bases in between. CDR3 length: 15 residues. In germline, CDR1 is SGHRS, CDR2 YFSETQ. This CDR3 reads CASSLEGRGTGEQYF. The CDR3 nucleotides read TGCGCCAGCAGCTTGGAGGGCAGGGGAACTGGAGAGCAGTACTTC.

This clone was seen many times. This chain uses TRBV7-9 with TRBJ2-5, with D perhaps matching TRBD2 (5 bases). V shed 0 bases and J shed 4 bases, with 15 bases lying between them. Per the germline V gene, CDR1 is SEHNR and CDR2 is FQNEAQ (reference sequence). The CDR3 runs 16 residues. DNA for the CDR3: TGTGCCAGCAGCTTAGCGGCTAGCTTGGGTGGAGAGACCCAGTACTTC. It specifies CASSLAASLGGETQYF.

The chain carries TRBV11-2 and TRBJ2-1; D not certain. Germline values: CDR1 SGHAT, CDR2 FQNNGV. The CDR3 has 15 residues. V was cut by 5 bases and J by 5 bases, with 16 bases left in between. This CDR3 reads CASSLRLVDHNEQFF. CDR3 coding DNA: TGTGCCAGCAGCCTTCGACTGGTAGACCACAATGAGCAGTTCTTC.

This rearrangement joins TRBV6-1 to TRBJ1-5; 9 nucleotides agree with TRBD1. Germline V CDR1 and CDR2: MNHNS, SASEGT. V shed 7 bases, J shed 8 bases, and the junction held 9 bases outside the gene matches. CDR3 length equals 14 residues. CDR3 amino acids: CASNRDRVGEPQHF. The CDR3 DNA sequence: TGTGCCAGCAACCGGGACAGGGTTGGGGAGCCCCAGCATTTT.

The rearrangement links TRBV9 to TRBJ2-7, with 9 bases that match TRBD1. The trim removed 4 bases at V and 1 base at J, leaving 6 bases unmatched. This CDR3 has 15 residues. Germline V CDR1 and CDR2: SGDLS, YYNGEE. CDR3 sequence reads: CASSPGTGPSYEQYF. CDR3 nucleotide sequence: TGTGCCAGCAGCCCTGGGACAGGGCCGTCCTACGAGCAGTACTTC.

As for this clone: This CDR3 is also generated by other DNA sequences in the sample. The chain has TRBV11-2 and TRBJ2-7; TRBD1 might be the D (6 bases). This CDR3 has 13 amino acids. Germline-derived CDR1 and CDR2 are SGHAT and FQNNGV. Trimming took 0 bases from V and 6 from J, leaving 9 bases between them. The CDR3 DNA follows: TGTGCCAGCAGCTTAGACAGGGGTGGCGAGCAGTACTTC. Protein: CASSLDRGGEQYF.

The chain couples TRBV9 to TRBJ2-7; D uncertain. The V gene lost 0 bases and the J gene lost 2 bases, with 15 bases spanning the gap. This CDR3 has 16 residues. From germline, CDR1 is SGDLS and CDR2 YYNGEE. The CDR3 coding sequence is TGTGCCAGCAGCGTAGTTGGCTCGGTTTCTCCCTACGAGCAGTACTTC. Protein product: CASSVVGSVSPYEQYF.

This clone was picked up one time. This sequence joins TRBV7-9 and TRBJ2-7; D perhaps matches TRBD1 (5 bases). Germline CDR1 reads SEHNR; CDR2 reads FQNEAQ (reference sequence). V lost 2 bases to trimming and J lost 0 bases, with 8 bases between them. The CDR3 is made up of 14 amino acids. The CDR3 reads CASSLRDSSYEQYF. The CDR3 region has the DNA TGTGCCAGCAGCTTACGAGACAGCTCCTACGAGCAGTACTTC.

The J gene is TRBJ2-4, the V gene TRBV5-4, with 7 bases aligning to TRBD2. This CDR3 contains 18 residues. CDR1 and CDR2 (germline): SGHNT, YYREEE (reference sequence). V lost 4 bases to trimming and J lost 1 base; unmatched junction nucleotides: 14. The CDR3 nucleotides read TGTGCCAGCAGCGAAATTGGACGGGGGGTTTCTGCCAAAAACATTCAGTACTTC. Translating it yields CASSEIGRGVSAKNIQYF.

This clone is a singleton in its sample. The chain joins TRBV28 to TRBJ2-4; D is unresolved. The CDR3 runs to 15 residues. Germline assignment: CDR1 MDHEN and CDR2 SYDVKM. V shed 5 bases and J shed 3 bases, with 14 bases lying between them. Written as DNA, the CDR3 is TGTGCCAGCAGTGTCACGGAGCCGGGCAAAAACATTCAGTACTTC. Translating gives CASSVTEPGKNIQYF.

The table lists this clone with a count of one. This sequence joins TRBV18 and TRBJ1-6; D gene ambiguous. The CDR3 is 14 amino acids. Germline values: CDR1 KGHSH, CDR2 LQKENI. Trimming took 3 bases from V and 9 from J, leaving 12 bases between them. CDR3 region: CASSPDRGTSPLHF. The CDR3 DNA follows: TGTGCCAGCTCACCCGACCGGGGTACTTCACCCCTCCACTTT.

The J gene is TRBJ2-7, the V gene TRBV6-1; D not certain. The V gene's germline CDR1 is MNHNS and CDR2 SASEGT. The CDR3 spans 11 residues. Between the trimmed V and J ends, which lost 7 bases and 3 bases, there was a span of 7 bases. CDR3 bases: TGTGCCAGCATTGGGGACTACGAGCAGTACTTC. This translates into CASIGDYEQYF.

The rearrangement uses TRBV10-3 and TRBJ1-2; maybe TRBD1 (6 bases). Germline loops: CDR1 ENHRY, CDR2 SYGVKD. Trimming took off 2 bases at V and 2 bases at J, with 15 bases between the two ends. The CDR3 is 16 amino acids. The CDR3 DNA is TGTGCCATCAGTGAGAGGGGGGAGGGTTCGAACTATGGCTACACCTTC. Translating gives CAISERGEGSNYGYTF.

CDR3 protein: CASSLEPDSTNSPLHF. As DNA, the CDR3 is TGTGCCAGCAGTTTAGAACCGGACAGCACGAATTCACCCCTCCACTTT. The rearrangement links TRBV28 to TRBJ1-6; possible D gene TRBD1, 6 bases. This CDR3 is built from 16 residues. V lost 2 bases to trimming and J lost 7 bases, with 15 bases between them. Per germline, CDR1 MDHEN and CDR2 SYDVKM.